This TCR beta chain was captured in a study of T-cell reconstitution after alpha-beta-depleted transplantation in children. Findings and limits, study-wide: Roughly two months post-transplant, alpha-beta T cells reportedly originated from several hundred graft clones that had expanded.

V lost 0 bases and J 2 bases, leaving 12 bases between the germline ends. The CDR3 contains 15 residues. From germline, CDR1 is DFQATT and CDR2 SNEGSKA (reference sequence). A word on this clonotype: The target antigen is unknown.

TCRbeta library construction was performed incorporating unique molecular identifiers. TCRdb reprocessed the PCR reads via MiXCR and lists one record per CDR3 protein. The sample comprises under 750,000 distinct CDR3 sequences, approximately 22% of which are singletons, and roughly 15% rests with the top ten. The rearrangement joins TRBV20-1 to TRBJ2-3, with D possibly TRBD2 on 6 matching bases. Source: PBMCs, mostly from graft donor cells, taken 360 days after TCRalphabeta/CD19-depleted stem cell transplant. The source of this sequence is a boy less than two years old who had a stem cell transplant for acute myeloid leukemia, so the T cells may come from the graft donor. The CDR3 region has the DNA TGCAGTGCTAGAGATCGGCGGGGATACACAGATACGCAGTATTTT. It codes for CSARDRRGYTDTQYF.